The 21 T cell receptor beta chains below were found in one sample sequenced in a study of cytomegalovirus exposure and HLA in healthy donors. Generated by immunoSEQ multiplex PCR, the TCRdb table keeps only in-frame clones and is missing some. The top ten hold 3.3% of the sample, which has about 150,000 clones, approximately 88% seen once. Material: PBMCs. The receptors come from a young woman in good health and CMV-seropositive.

J is TRBJ2-7 and V is TRBV30, with a weak D call TRBD1 (6 bases). This CDR3 has 14 amino acids. The germline gives CDR1 GTSNPN, CDR2 SVGIG (reference sequence). Trimming shortened V by 3 bases and J by 0 bases, and 12 bases separated the two germline ends. DNA for the CDR3: TGTGCCTGGAGGTGGGGGACATTCTCCTACGAGCAGTACTTC. This sequence encodes CAWRWGTFSYEQYF. The full variable domain, completed using reference TRBV30 and TRBJ2-7, is SQTIHQWPATLVQPVGSPLSLECTVEGTSNPNLYWYRQAAGRGLQLLFYSVGIGQISSEVPQNLSASRPQDRQFILSSKKLLLSDSGFYLCAWRWGTFSYEQYFGPGTRLTVT.

The chain has TRBV19 and TRBJ1-1, with D uncertain. There are 14 residues in the CDR3. The germline V and J ends were trimmed by 1 base and 1 base, with 7 bases remaining between them. Germline assignment: CDR1 LNHDA and CDR2 SQIVND (reference sequence). DNA of the CDR3: TGTGCCAGTAGTATAGGTCCAGGGAACACTGAAGCTTTCTTT. Protein product: CASSIGPGNTEAFF.

V gene TRBV6-5 combines with J gene TRBJ1-1; 7 bases are a match to TRBD1. This CDR3 contains 15 residues. V was clipped by 4 bases and J by 4 bases; unmatched bases: 9. In germline, CDR1 is MNHEY, CDR2 SVGAGI. In DNA, the CDR3 is TGTGCCAGCAGTTTTACTACGCCAGGGGGCACTGAAGCTTTCTTT. It specifies CASSFTTPGGTEAFF.

The chain employs TRBV7-8 and TRBJ1-4, with unresolved D. V was pared by 5 bases and J by 0 bases, with 19 bases between. This CDR3 is 18 amino acids long. Germline CDR1 reads SGHVS; CDR2 reads FQNEAQ. CDR3: CASSPPAGRISTNEKLFF. In DNA, the CDR3 is TGTGCCAGCAGCCCCCCCGCCGGCAGGATCTCAACTAATGAAAAACTGTTTTTT.

This chain links TRBV19 with TRBJ2-3; D perhaps matches TRBD2 (6 bases). The CDR3 length is 15 residues. Trimming left V 4 bases short and J 1 base short, with 12 bases between. Germline CDR1 reads LNHDA; CDR2 reads SQIVND (reference sequence). CDR3 protein: CASSTGGAGTDTQYF. The CDR3, as DNA: TGTGCCAGTAGTACTGGAGGGGCCGGCACAGATACGCAGTATTTT.

J is TRBJ2-7 and V is TRBV27, with 7 positions matching TRBD1. Germline CDR1 MNHEY, CDR2 SMNVEV (reference sequence). J gave up 6 bases and V 0 bases, and 5 bases lay outside the gene matches. There are 14 residues in the CDR3. This CDR3 is CASSLSTGSGEQYF. CDR3 DNA sequence: TGTGCCAGCAGTTTATCGACAGGGTCGGGCGAGCAGTACTTC.

The chain recombines TRBV10-3 with TRBJ2-7; D may be TRBD1 (5 bases). There are 13 residues in the CDR3. Trimming pared 8 bases from V and 3 bases from J, leaving 14 bases between. Germline CDR1 reads ENHRY; CDR2 reads SYGVKD. CDR3 in DNA: TGTGCCATCGGACACTCAGACCGCTACGAGCAGTACTTC. This sequence encodes CAIGHSDRYEQYF.

The chain has TRBV7-8 and TRBJ1-5; D unclear. Germline values: CDR1 SGHVS, CDR2 FQNEAQ. The CDR3 runs 15 residues. The V end lost 2 bases, the J end lost 3 bases, and 11 bases lay between the germline ends. The chain's CDR3 is CASSLFSGSNQPQHF. The CDR3 bases are TGTGCCAGCAGCTTATTTTCGGGGTCCAATCAGCCCCAGCATTTT. Full variable domain (missing parts from reference TRBV7-8 and TRBJ1-5): GAGVSQSPRYKVAKRGQDVALRCDPISGHVSLFWYQQALGQGPEFLTYFQNEAQLDKSGLPSDRFFAERPEGSVSTLKIQRTQQEDSAVYLCASSLFSGSNQPQHFGDGTRLSIL.

The V and J genes are TRBV30 and TRBJ1-5; possibly TRBD1 for D (5 bases). Per germline, CDR1 GTSNPN and CDR2 SVGIG (reference sequence). Trimming stripped 0 bases from V and 4 bases from J, with 16 bases between. This CDR3 is built from 16 residues. The chain's CDR3 is CAWSVGLNRLNQPQHF. DNA for the CDR3: TGTGCCTGGAGTGTGGGGCTCAACAGGCTTAATCAGCCCCAGCATTTT.

V and J are TRBV9 and TRBJ2-7; D perhaps matches TRBD2 (5 bases). The V gene lost 0 bases and the J gene lost 2 bases, with 9 bases spanning the gap. Germline V lookup: CDR1 SGDLS, CDR2 YYNGEE. This CDR3 comprises 14 residues. CDR3 nucleotide sequence: TGTGCCAGCAGCGTAGGTTTAGCGACCTACGAGCAGTACTTC. Its translation is CASSVGLATYEQYF.

The chain recombines TRBV19 with TRBJ1-2, with no clear D. Trimming cost V 6 bases and J 3 bases, with 14 bases left between them. The CDR3 consists of 14 residues. Germline V lookup: CDR1 LNHDA, CDR2 SQIVND (reference sequence). CDR3 residues: CASSKVRRDYGYTF. The DNA of the CDR3 is TGTGCCAGTAGCAAAGTCAGGAGGGACTATGGCTACACCTTC.

The chain joins TRBV19 to TRBJ1-4, with 7 positions matching TRBD1. Trimming at V came to 4 bases and at J to 5 bases, leaving 1 base not matched to a gene. The CDR3 has 13 residues. Germline lookup yields CDR1 LNHDA and CDR2 SQIVND (reference sequence). CDR3 sequence: CASSRGQNEKLFF. DNA for the CDR3: TGTGCCAGTAGTAGGGGACAGAATGAAAAACTGTTTTTT.

J is TRBJ2-7 and V is TRBV5-1; unclear D gene. Germline-derived CDR1 and CDR2 are SGHRS and YFSETQ. Trimming left V 0 bases short and J 0 bases short, with 13 bases between. This CDR3 is built from 16 residues. CDR3 sequence reads: CASSLGFTRSSYEQYF. The CDR3 bases are TGCGCCAGCAGCTTGGGGTTCACAAGGAGCTCCTACGAGCAGTACTTC.

This sequence joins TRBV12-5 and TRBJ1-5; weak D call: TRBD1 (5 bases). With 3 bases removed from V and 8 bases from J, the gap between germline ends came to 17 bases. The germline V gene encodes CDR1 LGHNT and CDR2 FRNRAP. CDR3 length: 15 amino acids. DNA for the CDR3: TGTGCTAGTGGTTTAATCGCCGGAGGGACGGAGCCCCAGCATTTT. This encodes CASGLIAGGTEPQHF.

In this sample, this clone turned up once. The CDR3 sequence is CASSLGQVNQPQHF. The CDR3 bases are TGTGCCAGCAGCTTAGGCCAGGTAAATCAGCCCCAGCATTTT. This sequence joins TRBV7-9 and TRBJ1-5, with no clear D. Germline V gene data show CDR1 as SEHNR and CDR2 as FQNEAQ (reference sequence). The CDR3 is 14 amino acids. V gave up 1 base and J gave up 4 bases, with 8 bases separating them.

The V call is TRBV10-1, the J call TRBJ2-1, with 9 bases that match TRBD2. The trim removed 4 bases at V and 9 bases at J, leaving 7 bases unmatched. The germline CDR1 and CDR2 sequences are WNHNN and SYGVQD (reference sequence). The length of the CDR3 is 14 residues. The CDR3 loop reads CASSAAGGNGEQFF. The CDR3 DNA reads as TGCGCCAGCAGTGCCGCGGGAGGGAATGGTGAGCAGTTCTTC.

In DNA form, the CDR3 reads TGTGCCAGCTCTTTACAGGGCCGAGAGACCCAGTACTTC. Its translation: CASSLQGRETQYF. The chain recombines TRBV18 with TRBJ2-5, with D possibly matching TRBD1 (6 bases). CDR1 and CDR2 (germline): KGHSH, LQKENI. Trimming removed 6 bases from V and 4 bases from J, with 12 bases in between. There are 13 residues in the CDR3.

The chain combines TRBV7-8 with TRBJ2-5, with 9 bases that match TRBD2. CDR3 length: 15 residues. V shed 7 bases, J shed 4 bases, and the junction held 10 bases outside the gene matches. Germline V gene data show CDR1 as SGHVS and CDR2 as FQNEAQ. CDR3 sequence: CASTTGGGRGETQYF. CDR3 nucleotides: TGTGCCAGCACCACAGGAGGCGGGAGGGGAGAGACCCAGTACTTC.

The chain uses TRBV7-2 and TRBJ1-4, with TRBD1 identical over 7 bases. CDR1 and CDR2 (germline): SGHTA, FQGNSA. Trimming took 5 bases from V and 2 from J; bases not matched to a gene: 5. This CDR3 is built from 15 residues. The CDR3 coding sequence is TGTGCCAGCAGCACGACAGGGAACACTAATGAAAAACTGTTTTTT. Amino acid sequence: CASSTTGNTNEKLFF.

This clone has just a few counts. This chain joins TRBV2 and TRBJ1-2, with 8 nucleotides matching TRBD1. The CDR3 totals 15 residues. J gave up 5 bases and V 3 bases, and 8 bases lay outside the gene matches. The germline V gene has CDR1 SNHLY and CDR2 FYNNEI. CDR3 nucleotides: TGTGCCAGCAGTGAGACAGGGGAGGCCCTTTATGGCTACACCTTC. As protein: CASSETGEALYGYTF.

The chain combines TRBV6-1 with TRBJ1-1; possibly TRBD1 for D (5 bases). Germline-derived CDR1 and CDR2 are MNHNS and SASEGT. The germline V and J ends were trimmed by 7 bases and 7 bases, with 22 bases remaining between them. CDR3 length: 15 amino acids. CDR3 sequence reads: CASTPSRSGWNEAFF. CDR3 sequence (DNA): TGTGCCAGCACTCCAAGCAGGTCAGGGTGGAATGAAGCTTTCTTT.